Listed here is a single T cell receptor beta chain. The antigen remains undetermined. The CDR3 totals 15 residues. The V end lost 4 bases, the J end lost 6 bases, and 20 bases lay between the germline ends. Looked up from germline, CDR1 is SGHNT and CDR2 is YYREEE (reference sequence). The data belong to a study of shared clonotypes between healthy human individuals. Study-level findings and limits: Generation of non-shared clonotypes was less probable than generation of clonotypes shared by all four donors. Tissue TCR repertoires likely differ from these blood-only repertoires. Four donors showed sharing of around 5% of naive CD4 clonotypes. It was the few donors that limited the genetic and exposure-history diversity represented.

Repertoires were generated with immunoSEQ multiplex PCR, while TCRdb's copy carries only in-frame clones and drops some. Found here are 1.4 million to 1.5 million clones, roughly 96% of them singletons; the top ten hold 1% to 1.5%. Input material: naive CD4+ T cells sorted from blood. Subset described: CD45RA+ positively selected. The chain is built from TRBV5-4 and TRBJ2-7, with a weak D call TRBD2 (5 bases). This sequence was found in a man aged 25 to 40 in good health. The CDR3 loop is CASSPRGRSGREQYF. In nucleotides, the CDR3 is TGTGCCAGCAGCCCACGCGGCAGAAGCGGTCGCGAGCAGTACTTC.